This T cell receptor beta chain originates from a study of blood T cells in healthy people across ages. Each sample gave at least 6.5 million isolated PBMCs. Total RNA was extracted at no less than 6 micrograms per sample. Using a J-beta primer mix together with a sample-barcoded 5' primer, a second PCR was run for roughly 7 to 12 cycles. No fewer than 3 million CDR3-containing paired-end reads came from each sample. TCRdb used MiXCR to reprocess the 5' RACE reads, holding one entry per CDR3 protein. The sample lists around 1,600,000 distinct CDR3 sequences; 42% were seen once. The CDR3 covers 15 residues. The J segment lost 9 bases and the V segment lost 6 bases, leaving 7 bases of the junction unmatched. CDR1 and CDR2 (germline): MNHNS, SASEGT.

This TCR was recovered from a woman between 18 and 29 years old in good health. Sequenced sample: blood. The chain couples TRBV6-1 to TRBJ2-1; 14 bases are a match to TRBD2. CDR3 DNA: TGTGCCAGCAGAACGGGACTAGCGGGAGTTATTGAGCAGTTCTTC. This gives the protein CASRTGLAGVIEQFF.